What follows describes a single T cell receptor (beta chain). Its target is not known. These data come from a study of CXCR3-negative and CXCR3-positive naive CD8 T cells. Study-level findings and limits: Naive cells that were CXCR3-negative or CXCR3-positive used TRBV-TRBJ genes alike, while memory cells diverged. Naive subsets displayed similar surface CD5, and TCR strength was inferred from TRB CDR3 properties.

Germline V gives CDR1 MDHEN, CDR2 SYDVKM. The CDR3 runs 16 residues. The authors prepared UMI-labeled TRB cDNA libraries by 5' RACE. TCRdb derives one entry per CDR3 protein from the 5' RACE reads, leaving out DNA. This sample's clone table lists roughly 29,000 distinct CDR3 sequences. V and J are TRBV28 and TRBJ2-1; TCRdb reports TRBD1, a call that lacks DNA to check it against. Sample: memory CD8+ T cells from blood. This clonotype was sampled from a human donor in good health. Some clones in this sample may be carry-over from other donors' samples. CDR3 region: CASRTHRVQEADEQFF.